The T cell receptor beta chain described here comes from a study of cytomegalovirus exposure and HLA in healthy donors. As to this clone: The antigen is not known.

The CDR3 extends over 16 amino acids. The germline V gene encodes CDR1 SGDLS and CDR2 YYNGEE. The junction had 7 bases not matched to a gene; V was cut back by 0 bases and J by 5 bases. Vbeta (60) and Jbeta (13) primers were used in the PCR. Repertoires were generated with immunoSEQ multiplex PCR, while TCRdb's copy carries only in-frame clones and drops some. The data show around 190,000 clones, about four fifths seen once. The study, taken as a whole, reports: Earlier findings revealed that most TCR beta V segments proved productive either about 87% or about 30% of the time.

This receptor was identified in a woman aged 50 to 65 in good health and CMV-seronegative. What was sequenced was PBMCs. V is TRBV9 and J is TRBJ2-2, with 7 bases fitting TRBD1. The CDR3 DNA follows: TGTGCCAGCAGCGTAGACAGGGGTGGTGGGACCGGGGAGCTGTTTTTT. Translating gives CASSVDRGGGTGELFF.